The rows below give T cell receptor beta chains drawn from one sample of a study of blood T cell repertoires in COVID-19. The protocol was immunoSEQ multiplex PCR, while the TCRdb copy is restricted to in-frame clones and leaves out a portion. The profile shows approximately 88,000 clones, roughly 87% of them singletons. Sequencing was performed on peripheral blood. These TCRs come from a male donor with acute or convalescent COVID-19. CDR3s include the opening cysteine and the closing phenylalanine or tryptophan. Fields, in order: CDR3 protein, CDR3 DNA, J gene, D gene, V gene, CDR3 length, clone size. A D gene is named only where the DNA matches it firmly. Not all rows give a size; the values are once, few, many and, for expanded clones, a class.

cdr3_aa: CASSYRTGGLDTQYF
cdr3_nt: TGTGCCAGCAGCTACCGGACAGGGGGCTTAGATACGCAGTATTTT
j_call: TRBJ2-3
d_call: TRBD1
v_call: TRBV5-6
cdr3_length: 15
clone_size: NA

cdr3_aa: CAISDLGQGLGGYTF
cdr3_nt: TGTGCCATCAGTGATTTGGGACAGGGGTTGGGTGGCTACACCTTC
j_call: TRBJ1-2
d_call: TRBD1
v_call: TRBV10-3
cdr3_length: 15
clone_size: NA

cdr3_aa: CASLPFQGRNTEAFF
cdr3_nt: TGTGCCAGCCTGCCTTTCCAGGGGCGGAACACTGAAGCTTTCTTT
j_call: TRBJ1-1
d_call: NA
v_call: TRBV2
cdr3_length: 15
clone_size: NA

cdr3_aa: CASSLGPERGPQHF
cdr3_nt: TGTGCCAGCAGCTTAGGACCGGAGAGAGGGCCCCAGCATTTT
j_call: TRBJ1-5
d_call: NA
v_call: TRBV7-8
cdr3_length: 14
clone_size: once

cdr3_aa: CASSSTGEKQPQHF
cdr3_nt: TGTGCCAGCTCATCTACAGGGGAAAAGCAGCCCCAGCATTTT
j_call: TRBJ1-5
d_call: TRBD1
v_call: TRBV18
cdr3_length: 14
clone_size: once

cdr3_aa: CASSLGTGGRTDTQYF
cdr3_nt: TGTGCCAGCAGCTTAGGAACAGGGGGGAGGACAGATACGCAGTATTTT
j_call: TRBJ2-3
d_call: TRBD1
v_call: TRBV7-2
cdr3_length: 16
clone_size: NA

cdr3_aa: CAWRPRAGNTIYF
cdr3_nt: TGTGCCTGGAGGCCCAGGGCTGGAAACACCATATATTTT
j_call: TRBJ1-3
d_call: NA
v_call: TRBV30
cdr3_length: 13
clone_size: NA

cdr3_aa: CASSSTSENTGELFF
cdr3_nt: TGTGCCAGCAGCTCGACTAGCGAAAACACCGGGGAGCTGTTTTTT
j_call: TRBJ2-2
d_call: TRBD2
v_call: TRBV11-2
cdr3_length: 15
clone_size: NA

cdr3_aa: CASSPGLGGRTQETQYF
cdr3_nt: TGTGCCAGCAGCCCCGGGTTGGGGGGTAGAACTCAGGAGACCCAGTACTTC
j_call: TRBJ2-5
d_call: NA
v_call: TRBV7-9
cdr3_length: 17
clone_size: NA

cdr3_aa: CAISESSSGYEQYF
cdr3_nt: TGTGCCATCAGTGAGTCGTCTAGCGGCTACGAGCAGTACTTC
j_call: TRBJ2-7
d_call: TRBD2
v_call: TRBV10-3
cdr3_length: 14
clone_size: NA

cdr3_aa: CASSLLTEGQSSYNEQFF
cdr3_nt: TGCGCCAGCAGCCTACTTACCGAGGGACAGAGCTCCTACAATGAGCAGTTCTTC
j_call: TRBJ2-1
d_call: TRBD1
v_call: TRBV5-1
cdr3_length: 18
clone_size: NA

cdr3_aa: CASSLRLAGVGDTQYF
cdr3_nt: TGTGCCAGCAGCCTACGACTAGCGGGGGTGGGAGATACGCAGTATTTT
j_call: TRBJ2-3
d_call: TRBD2
v_call: TRBV3-1/TRBV3-2
cdr3_length: 16
clone_size: NA

cdr3_aa: CASSPRTGRGDFGTQYF
cdr3_nt: TGTGCCAGCAGTCCAAGGACAGGGAGGGGGGATTTCGGGACCCAGTACTTC
j_call: TRBJ2-5
d_call: NA
v_call: TRBV2
cdr3_length: 17
clone_size: NA

cdr3_aa: CASSFYIAGELFF
cdr3_nt: TGTGCCAGCAGTTTTTACATCGCCGGGGAGCTGTTTTTT
j_call: TRBJ2-2
d_call: NA
v_call: TRBV12-3/TRBV12-4
cdr3_length: 13
clone_size: NA

cdr3_aa: CASAASGGVADTQYF
cdr3_nt: TGCGCCAGCGCCGCTAGCGGGGGGGTGGCGGATACGCAGTATTTT
j_call: TRBJ2-3
d_call: TRBD2
v_call: TRBV5-1
cdr3_length: 15
clone_size: NA

cdr3_aa: CASSPGRSGNTIYF
cdr3_nt: TGTGCCAGTAGCCCAGGAAGGTCTGGAAACACCATATATTTT
j_call: TRBJ1-3
d_call: NA
v_call: TRBV19
cdr3_length: 14
clone_size: once

cdr3_aa: CASSFDTGELFF
cdr3_nt: TGCGCCAGCAGCTTCGACACCGGGGAGCTGTTTTTT
j_call: TRBJ2-2
d_call: NA
v_call: TRBV5-1
cdr3_length: 12
clone_size: NA

cdr3_aa: CASSLGAGIMNTEAFF
cdr3_nt: TGTGCCAGCAGCTTAGGCGCGGGGATAATGAACACTGAAGCTTTCTTT
j_call: TRBJ1-1
d_call: NA
v_call: TRBV7-6
cdr3_length: 16
clone_size: NA

cdr3_aa: CASSERASNSPLHF
cdr3_nt: TGTGCCAGCAGTGAAAGAGCAAGCAATTCACCCCTCCACTTT
j_call: TRBJ1-6
d_call: NA
v_call: TRBV6-1
cdr3_length: 14
clone_size: NA

cdr3_aa: CAWSVPGNEKLFF
cdr3_nt: TGTGCCTGGAGTGTACCCGGTAATGAAAAACTGTTTTTT
j_call: TRBJ1-4
d_call: NA
v_call: TRBV30
cdr3_length: 13
clone_size: NA

cdr3_aa: CASSLGPTGRGTEAFF
cdr3_nt: TGCGCCAGCAGCTTGGGCCCGACAGGGCGAGGGACTGAAGCTTTCTTT
j_call: TRBJ1-1
d_call: TRBD1
v_call: TRBV5-1
cdr3_length: 16
clone_size: NA

cdr3_aa: CASSFGVGSPLHF
cdr3_nt: TGTGCCAGCAGTTTCGGAGTAGGTTCACCCCTCCACTTT
j_call: TRBJ1-6
d_call: NA
v_call: TRBV12-3/TRBV12-4
cdr3_length: 13
clone_size: NA

cdr3_aa: CASSTRDRSNQPQHF
cdr3_nt: TGTGCCAGTAGTACCCGGGACAGAAGCAATCAGCCCCAGCATTTT
j_call: TRBJ1-5
d_call: TRBD1
v_call: TRBV19
cdr3_length: 15
clone_size: NA

cdr3_aa: CASGLQGTYEQYF
cdr3_nt: TGTGCCAGCGGGCTACAGGGTACCTACGAGCAGTACTTC
j_call: TRBJ2-7
d_call: NA
v_call: TRBV28
cdr3_length: 13
clone_size: NA

cdr3_aa: CATSALEGRRGSFNEQFF
cdr3_nt: TGTGCCACCAGTGCCTTGGAGGGGCGCCGCGGCAGCTTCAATGAGCAGTTCTTC
j_call: TRBJ2-1
d_call: NA
v_call: TRBV24-1
cdr3_length: 18
clone_size: once

cdr3_aa: CASRGPGDSYGYTF
cdr3_nt: TGTGCCAGCAGGGGGCCCGGGGACAGCTATGGCTACACCTTC
j_call: TRBJ1-2
d_call: TRBD1
v_call: TRBV9
cdr3_length: 14
clone_size: few

cdr3_aa: CASSFTGTNNEKLFF
cdr3_nt: TGTGCCAGCAGCTTTACCGGGACTAATAATGAAAAACTGTTTTTT
j_call: TRBJ1-4
d_call: NA
v_call: TRBV7-2
cdr3_length: 15
clone_size: NA

cdr3_aa: CASSQGEYGPQHF
cdr3_nt: TGTGCCAGCAGCCAAGGAGAATACGGGCCCCAGCATTTT
j_call: TRBJ1-5
d_call: NA
v_call: TRBV3-1/TRBV3-2
cdr3_length: 13
clone_size: once

cdr3_aa: CASSSGLAPSQNIQYF
cdr3_nt: TGTGCCAGCAGCTCCGGACTAGCGCCTTCCCAAAACATTCAGTACTTC
j_call: TRBJ2-4
d_call: TRBD2
v_call: TRBV11-2
cdr3_length: 16
clone_size: NA

cdr3_aa: CASSPRVGGASYEQYF
cdr3_nt: TGTGCCAGCAGTCCTAGGGTAGGGGGGGCGTCCTACGAGCAGTACTTC
j_call: TRBJ2-7
d_call: NA
v_call: TRBV27
cdr3_length: 16
clone_size: NA

cdr3_aa: CASSEQALYLNTEAFF
cdr3_nt: TGTGCCAGCAGTGAGCAGGCCTTATACTTGAACACTGAAGCTTTCTTT
j_call: TRBJ1-1
d_call: NA
v_call: TRBV6-1
cdr3_length: 16
clone_size: NA

cdr3_aa: CASSKVGRGRKGAFF
cdr3_nt: TGTGCCAGCAGCAAAGTTGGCAGGGGGCGTAAAGGAGCTTTCTTT
j_call: TRBJ1-1
d_call: NA
v_call: TRBV21-1
cdr3_length: 15
clone_size: NA

cdr3_aa: CASSVGQGHYEQYF
cdr3_nt: TGTGCCAGCAGCGTGGGGCAGGGGCACTACGAGCAGTACTTC
j_call: TRBJ2-7
d_call: NA
v_call: TRBV9
cdr3_length: 14
clone_size: few

cdr3_aa: CASSRLGESTGGNQPQHF
cdr3_nt: TGTGCCAGCAGCCGCTTGGGCGAATCCACGGGGGGCAATCAGCCCCAGCATTTT
j_call: TRBJ1-5
d_call: NA
v_call: TRBV5-6
cdr3_length: 18
clone_size: NA

cdr3_aa: CASSGTGGIAYEQYF
cdr3_nt: TGTGCCAGCAGCGGCACAGGGGGCATCGCCTACGAGCAGTACTTC
j_call: TRBJ2-7
d_call: TRBD1
v_call: TRBV7-8
cdr3_length: 15
clone_size: NA

cdr3_aa: CASSIGGKNEQFF
cdr3_nt: TGTGCCAGTAGTATCGGCGGGAAGAATGAGCAGTTCTTC
j_call: TRBJ2-1
d_call: NA
v_call: TRBV19
cdr3_length: 13
clone_size: NA

cdr3_aa: CASSLPGQGLETQYF
cdr3_nt: TGTGCCAGCAGCCTCCCTGGACAGGGGCTGGAGACCCAGTACTTC
j_call: TRBJ2-5
d_call: TRBD1
v_call: TRBV5-6
cdr3_length: 15
clone_size: NA

cdr3_aa: CASSRGRHEKLFF
cdr3_nt: TGTGCCAGCAGCCGAGGGAGGCACGAAAAACTGTTTTTT
j_call: TRBJ1-4
d_call: NA
v_call: TRBV12-3/TRBV12-4
cdr3_length: 13
clone_size: NA

cdr3_aa: CASSLYRDRGYTF
cdr3_nt: TGTGCCAGCAGTTTATACAGGGATCGGGGCTACACCTTC
j_call: TRBJ1-2
d_call: NA
v_call: TRBV12-3/TRBV12-4
cdr3_length: 13
clone_size: NA

cdr3_aa: CASSSRGGPEQFF
cdr3_nt: TGTGCCAGCAGCTCGCGGGGGGGTCCTGAGCAGTTCTTC
j_call: TRBJ2-1
d_call: TRBD2
v_call: TRBV11-3
cdr3_length: 13
clone_size: NA

cdr3_aa: CASSPTGTGVNNEQFF
cdr3_nt: TGTGCCAGCAGCCCTACGGGGACAGGGGTCAACAATGAGCAGTTCTTC
j_call: TRBJ2-1
d_call: TRBD1
v_call: TRBV5-6
cdr3_length: 16
clone_size: NA

cdr3_aa: CASSYRGLGQPQHF
cdr3_nt: TGTGCCAGCAGTTATCGAGGCCTGGGTCAGCCCCAGCATTTT
j_call: TRBJ1-5
d_call: NA
v_call: TRBV6-5
cdr3_length: 14
clone_size: NA

cdr3_aa: CASSIALSGGPDTQYF
cdr3_nt: TGTGCCAGTAGTATAGCCCTTAGCGGGGGGCCAGATACGCAGTATTTT
j_call: TRBJ2-3
d_call: TRBD2
v_call: TRBV19
cdr3_length: 16
clone_size: NA

cdr3_aa: CASMLAPTVFGELFF
cdr3_nt: TGTGCCAGTATGCTTGCTCCGACAGTTTTCGGGGAGCTGTTTTTT
j_call: TRBJ2-2
d_call: NA
v_call: TRBV19
cdr3_length: 15
clone_size: NA